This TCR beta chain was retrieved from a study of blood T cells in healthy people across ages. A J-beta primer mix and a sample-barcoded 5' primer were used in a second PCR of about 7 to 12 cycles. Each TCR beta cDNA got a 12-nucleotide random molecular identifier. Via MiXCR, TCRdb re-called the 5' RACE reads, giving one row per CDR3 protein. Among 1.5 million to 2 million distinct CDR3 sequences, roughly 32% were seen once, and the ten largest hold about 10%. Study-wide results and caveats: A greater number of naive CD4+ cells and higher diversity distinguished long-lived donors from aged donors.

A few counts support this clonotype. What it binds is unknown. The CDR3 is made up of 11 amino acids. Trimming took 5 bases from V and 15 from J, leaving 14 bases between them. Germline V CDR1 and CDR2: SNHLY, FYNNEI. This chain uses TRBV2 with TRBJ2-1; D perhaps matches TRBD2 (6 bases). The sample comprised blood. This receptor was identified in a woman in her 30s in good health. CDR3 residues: CASSMGGWRFF. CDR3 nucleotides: TGTGCCAGCAGTATGGGGGGTTGGCGGTTCTTC.